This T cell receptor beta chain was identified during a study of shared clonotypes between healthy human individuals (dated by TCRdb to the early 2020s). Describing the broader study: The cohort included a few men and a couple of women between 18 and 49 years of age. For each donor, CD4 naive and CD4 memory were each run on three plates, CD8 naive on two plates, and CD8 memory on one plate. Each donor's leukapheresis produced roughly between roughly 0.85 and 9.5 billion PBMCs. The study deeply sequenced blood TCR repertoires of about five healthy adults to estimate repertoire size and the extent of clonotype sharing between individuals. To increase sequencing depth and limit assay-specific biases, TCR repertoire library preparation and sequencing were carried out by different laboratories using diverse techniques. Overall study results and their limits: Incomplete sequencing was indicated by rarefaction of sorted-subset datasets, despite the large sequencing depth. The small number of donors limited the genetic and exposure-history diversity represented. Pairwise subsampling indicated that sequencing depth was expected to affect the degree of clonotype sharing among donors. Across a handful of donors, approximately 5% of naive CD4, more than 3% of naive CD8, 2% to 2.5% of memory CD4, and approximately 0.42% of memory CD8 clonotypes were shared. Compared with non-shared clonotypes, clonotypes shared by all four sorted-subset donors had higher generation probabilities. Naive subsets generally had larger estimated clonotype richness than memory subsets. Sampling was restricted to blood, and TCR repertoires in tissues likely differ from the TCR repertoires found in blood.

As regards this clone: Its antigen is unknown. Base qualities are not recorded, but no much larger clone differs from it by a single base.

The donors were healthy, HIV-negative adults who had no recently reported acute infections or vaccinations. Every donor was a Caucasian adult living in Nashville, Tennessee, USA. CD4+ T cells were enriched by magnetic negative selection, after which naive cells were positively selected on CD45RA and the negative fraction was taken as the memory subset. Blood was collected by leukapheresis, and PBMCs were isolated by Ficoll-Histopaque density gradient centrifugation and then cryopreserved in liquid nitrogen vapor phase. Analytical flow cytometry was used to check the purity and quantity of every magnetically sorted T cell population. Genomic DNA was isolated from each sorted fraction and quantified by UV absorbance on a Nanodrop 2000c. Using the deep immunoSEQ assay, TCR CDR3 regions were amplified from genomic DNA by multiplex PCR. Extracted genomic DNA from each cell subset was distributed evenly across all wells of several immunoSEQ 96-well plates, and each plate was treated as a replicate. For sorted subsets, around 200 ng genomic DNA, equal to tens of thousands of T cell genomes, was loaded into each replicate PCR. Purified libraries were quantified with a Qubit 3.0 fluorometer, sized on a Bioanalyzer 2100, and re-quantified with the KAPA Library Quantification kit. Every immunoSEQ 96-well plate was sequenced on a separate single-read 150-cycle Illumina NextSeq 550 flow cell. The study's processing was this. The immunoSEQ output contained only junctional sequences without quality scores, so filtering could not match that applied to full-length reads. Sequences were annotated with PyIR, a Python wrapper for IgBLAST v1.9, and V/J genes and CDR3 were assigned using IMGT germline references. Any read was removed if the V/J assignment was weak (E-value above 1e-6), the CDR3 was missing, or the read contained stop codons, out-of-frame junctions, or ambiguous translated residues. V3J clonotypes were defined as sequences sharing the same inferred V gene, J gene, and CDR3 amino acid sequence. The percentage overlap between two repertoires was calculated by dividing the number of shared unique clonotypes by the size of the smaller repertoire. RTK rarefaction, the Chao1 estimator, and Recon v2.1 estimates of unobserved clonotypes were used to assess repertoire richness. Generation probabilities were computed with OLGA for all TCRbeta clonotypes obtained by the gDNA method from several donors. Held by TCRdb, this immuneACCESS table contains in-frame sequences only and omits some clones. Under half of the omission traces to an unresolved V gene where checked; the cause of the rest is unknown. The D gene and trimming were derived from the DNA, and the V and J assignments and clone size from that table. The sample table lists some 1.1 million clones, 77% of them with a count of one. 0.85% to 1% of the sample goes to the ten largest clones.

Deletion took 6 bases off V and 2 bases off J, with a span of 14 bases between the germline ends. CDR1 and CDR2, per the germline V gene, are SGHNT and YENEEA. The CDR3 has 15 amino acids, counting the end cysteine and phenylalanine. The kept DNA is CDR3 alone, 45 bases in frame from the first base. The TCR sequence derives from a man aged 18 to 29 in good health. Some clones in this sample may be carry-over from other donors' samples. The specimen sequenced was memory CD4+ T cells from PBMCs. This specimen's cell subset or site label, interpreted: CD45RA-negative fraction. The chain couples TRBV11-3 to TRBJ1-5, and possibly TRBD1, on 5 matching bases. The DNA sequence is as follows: TGTGCCAGCAGGTTTAGACCGGGGGGCAATCAGCCCCAGCATTTT. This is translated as CASRFRPGGNQPQHF.